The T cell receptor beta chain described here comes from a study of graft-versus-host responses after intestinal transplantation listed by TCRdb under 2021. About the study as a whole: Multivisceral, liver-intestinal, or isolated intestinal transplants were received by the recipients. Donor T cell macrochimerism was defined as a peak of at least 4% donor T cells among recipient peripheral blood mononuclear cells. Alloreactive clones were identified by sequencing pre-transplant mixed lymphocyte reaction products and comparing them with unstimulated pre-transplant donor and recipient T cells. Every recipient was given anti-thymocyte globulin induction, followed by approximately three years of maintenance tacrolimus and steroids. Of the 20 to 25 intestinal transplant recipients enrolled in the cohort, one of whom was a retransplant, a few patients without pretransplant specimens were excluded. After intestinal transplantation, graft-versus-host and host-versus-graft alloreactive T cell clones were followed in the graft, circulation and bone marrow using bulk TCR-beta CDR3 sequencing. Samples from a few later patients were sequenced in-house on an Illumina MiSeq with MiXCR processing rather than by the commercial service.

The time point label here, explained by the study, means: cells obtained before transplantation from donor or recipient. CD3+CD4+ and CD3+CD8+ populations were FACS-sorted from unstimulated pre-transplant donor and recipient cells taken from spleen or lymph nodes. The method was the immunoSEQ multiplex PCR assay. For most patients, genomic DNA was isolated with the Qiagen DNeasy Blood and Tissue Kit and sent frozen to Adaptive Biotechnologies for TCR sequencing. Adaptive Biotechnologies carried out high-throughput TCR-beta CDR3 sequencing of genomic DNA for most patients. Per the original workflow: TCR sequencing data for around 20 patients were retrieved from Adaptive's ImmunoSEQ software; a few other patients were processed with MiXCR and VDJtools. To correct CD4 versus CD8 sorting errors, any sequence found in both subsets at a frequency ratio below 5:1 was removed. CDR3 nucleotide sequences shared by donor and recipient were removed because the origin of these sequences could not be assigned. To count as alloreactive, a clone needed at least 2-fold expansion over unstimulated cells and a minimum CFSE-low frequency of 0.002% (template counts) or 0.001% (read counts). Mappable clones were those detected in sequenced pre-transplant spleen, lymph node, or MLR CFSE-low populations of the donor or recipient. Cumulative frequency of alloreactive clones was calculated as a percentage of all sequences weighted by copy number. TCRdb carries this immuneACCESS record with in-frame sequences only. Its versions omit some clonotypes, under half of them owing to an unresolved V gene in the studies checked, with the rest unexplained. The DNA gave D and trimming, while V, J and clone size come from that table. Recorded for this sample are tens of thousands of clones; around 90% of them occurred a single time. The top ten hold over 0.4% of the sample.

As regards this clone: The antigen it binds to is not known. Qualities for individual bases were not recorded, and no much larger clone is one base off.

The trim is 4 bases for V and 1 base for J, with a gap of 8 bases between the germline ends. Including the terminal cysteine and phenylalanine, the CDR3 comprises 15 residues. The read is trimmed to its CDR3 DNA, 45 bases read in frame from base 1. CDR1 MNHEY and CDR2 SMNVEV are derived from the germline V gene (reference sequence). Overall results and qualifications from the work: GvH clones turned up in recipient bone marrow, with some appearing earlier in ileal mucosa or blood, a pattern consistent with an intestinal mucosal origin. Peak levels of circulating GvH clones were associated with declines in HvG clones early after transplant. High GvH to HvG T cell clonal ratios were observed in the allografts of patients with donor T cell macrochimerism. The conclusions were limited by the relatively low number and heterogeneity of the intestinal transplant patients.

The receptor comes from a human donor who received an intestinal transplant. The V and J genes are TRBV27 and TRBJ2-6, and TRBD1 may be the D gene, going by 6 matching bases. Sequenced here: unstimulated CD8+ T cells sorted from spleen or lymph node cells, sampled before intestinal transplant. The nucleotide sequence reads TGTGCCAGCAGTTCCCAGGGGTCTGGGGCCAACGTCCTGACTTTC. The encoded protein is CASSSQGSGANVLTF. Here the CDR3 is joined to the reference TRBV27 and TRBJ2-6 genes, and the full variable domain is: EAQVTQNPRYLITVTGKKLTVTCSQNMNHEYMSWYRQDPGLGLRQIYYSMNVEVTDKGDVPEGYKVSRKEKRNFPLILESPSPNQTSLYFCASSSQGSGANVLTFGAGSRLTVL.